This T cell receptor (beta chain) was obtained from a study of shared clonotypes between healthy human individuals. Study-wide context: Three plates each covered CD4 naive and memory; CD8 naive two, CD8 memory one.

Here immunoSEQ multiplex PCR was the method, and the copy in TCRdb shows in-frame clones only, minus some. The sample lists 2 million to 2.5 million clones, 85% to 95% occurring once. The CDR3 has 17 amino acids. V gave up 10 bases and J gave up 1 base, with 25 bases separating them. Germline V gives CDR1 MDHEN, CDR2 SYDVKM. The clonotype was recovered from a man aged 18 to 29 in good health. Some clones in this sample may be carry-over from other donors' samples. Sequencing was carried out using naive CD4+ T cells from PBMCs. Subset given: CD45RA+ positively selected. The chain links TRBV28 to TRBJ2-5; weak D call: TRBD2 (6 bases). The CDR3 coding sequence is TGTGCCACGAGCGGGTGGGTGGGGCGCGAGGGCCAAGAGACCCAGTACTTC. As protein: CATSGWVGREGQETQYF.